What follows are 29 T cell receptor beta chains derived from one specimen sequenced in a study of T cells in localized non-small cell lung cancer. The assay was immunoSEQ multiplex PCR, and TCRdb's table has in-frame clones only and misses some. The data show under 35,000 clones, with around 92% seen just once and 4% to 5% held by the top ten. The specimen was peripheral blood mononuclear cells, collected before any cancer treatment. The receptors here all came from a woman between 35 and 75 years old with stage III lung adenocarcinoma.

The J gene is TRBJ1-3, the V gene TRBV7-9, with D perhaps TRBD1 (5 bases). The CDR3 sequence is 15 residues long. CDR1 and CDR2 (germline): SEHNR, FQNEAQ (reference sequence). Deletions cut 1 base from V and 0 bases from J, with 7 bases between. CDR3 sequence: CASSLGGTSGNTIYF. CDR3 nucleotide sequence: TGTGCCAGCAGCTTAGGAGGGACCTCTGGAAACACCATATATTTT. The full variable domain, its missing parts supplied by reference TRBV7-9 and TRBJ1-3, is DTGVSQNPRHKITKRGQNVTFRCDPISEHNRLYWYRQTLGQGPEFLTYFQNEAQLEKSRLLSDRFSAERPKGSFSTLEIQRTEQGDSAMYLCASSLGGTSGNTIYFGEGSWLTVV.

This chain uses TRBV11-3 with TRBJ2-2; 7 nucleotides align to TRBD1. The CDR3 runs 15 residues. J lost 0 bases, V lost 3 bases, and 1 base had no gene match. CDR1 SGHNT and CDR2 YENEEA come from the germline V gene. The DNA for the CDR3 is TGTGCCAGCAGCTTGGGGACAGCGAACACCGGGGAGCTGTTTTTT. Amino acid sequence: CASSLGTANTGELFF.

V gene TRBV25-1 combines with J gene TRBJ1-4; D not certain. CDR1 MGHDK and CDR2 SYGVNS come from the germline V gene. This CDR3 has 11 amino acids. The V end lost 6 bases, the J end lost 10 bases, and 9 bases lay between the germline ends. CDR3: CASRLKGKLFF. For the CDR3, the DNA is TGTGCCAGCAGACTAAAGGGAAAACTGTTTTTT.

The rearrangement uses TRBV5-4 and TRBJ2-7; the match to TRBD2 covers 7 bases. CDR1 is SGHNT and CDR2 is YYREEE in the germline V gene (reference sequence). The CDR3 length is 16 residues. The trim removed 4 bases at V and 0 bases at J, leaving 10 bases unmatched. The CDR3 region is CASSPSGGSSSYEQYF. DNA for the CDR3: TGTGCCAGCAGCCCCTCCGGGGGGTCGAGCTCCTACGAGCAGTACTTC.

The chain combines TRBV29-1 with TRBJ2-1, with a weak D call TRBD2 (6 bases). Germline V gene sequence: CDR1 SQVTM, CDR2 ANQGSEA. The CDR3 length is 13 residues. CDR3 coding DNA: TGCACCGCTAGCGCCAGCGATAACAATGAGCAGTTCTTC. Translation gives CTASASDNNEQFF.

The chain has TRBV9 and TRBJ2-2; maybe TRBD2 (6 bases). The germline V and J ends were trimmed by 0 bases and 2 bases, with 11 bases remaining between them. CDR1 SGDLS and CDR2 YYNGEE come from the germline V gene. The CDR3 extends over 16 amino acids. The chain's CDR3 is CASSVAVGGNTGELFF. Here the CDR3 DNA reads TGTGCCAGCAGCGTAGCTGTGGGAGGAAACACCGGGGAGCTGTTTTTT.

The table lists this clone with a count of one. The rearrangement links TRBV5-1 to TRBJ1-6; 9 positions agree with TRBD1. CDR1 is SGHRS and CDR2 is YFSETQ in the germline V gene. J was trimmed by 7 bases and V by 0 bases; bases with no gene match: 2. The CDR3 has 15 amino acids. CDR3 DNA sequence: TGCGCCAGCAGCTTGGCAGGACAGGGGAATTCACCCCTCCACTTT. Translation gives CASSLAGQGNSPLHF.

This clone was picked up a small number of times. The chain uses TRBV30 and TRBJ2-7; D is unresolved. Germline CDR1 is GTSNPN and CDR2 is SVGIG (reference sequence). Trimming removed 2 bases at V and 5 bases at J, with 16 bases between. The CDR3 runs to 14 residues. CDR3 region: CAWSTFATFNEQYF. The CDR3 DNA follows: TGTGCCTGGAGTACCTTTGCGACATTCAACGAGCAGTACTTC.

The gene calls are TRBV7-3 and TRBJ1-1, with TRBD1 matching 7 bases. With V trimmed by 0 bases and J by 4 bases, 5 bases remained unmatched. CDR1 and CDR2 (germline): SGHTA, FQGTGA. CDR3 size: 15 residues. This CDR3 is CASSLTPGGFTEAFF. Here the CDR3 DNA reads TGTGCCAGCAGCTTAACTCCAGGGGGATTCACTGAAGCTTTCTTT.

The chain links TRBV6-1 to TRBJ2-7, with TRBD1 matching 7 bases. The CDR3 is made up of 15 amino acids. V gave up 8 bases and J gave up 5 bases; unmatched junction bases: 15. The germline V gene has CDR1 MNHNS and CDR2 SASEGT. CDR3 in amino acids: CASEKSTDRDNEQYF. The CDR3 nucleotides are TGTGCCAGCGAGAAATCTACAGACAGGGACAACGAGCAGTACTTC.

The rearrangement uses TRBV19 and TRBJ2-3, with D unresolved. The V gene's germline CDR1 is LNHDA and CDR2 SQIVND (reference sequence). This CDR3 contains 11 residues. Trimming removed 4 bases at V and 4 bases at J, with 3 bases between. CDR3 bases: TGTGCCAGTAGTAGGGCAGATACGCAGTATTTT. It encodes CASSRADTQYF.

The J gene is TRBJ2-6, the V gene TRBV4-2, with D hard to call. The V end lost 4 bases, the J end lost 2 bases, and 12 bases lay between the germline ends. The CDR3 covers 16 residues. The germline V gene encodes CDR1 LGHNA and CDR2 YNFKEQ. In DNA, the CDR3 is TGTGCCAGCAGCCCCAGCAATAAACCTGGGGCCAACGTCCTGACTTTC. Translating gives CASSPSNKPGANVLTF.

The chain carries TRBV28 and TRBJ1-4, with D unclear. The CDR3 is made up of 14 amino acids. Germline CDR1 and CDR2: MDHEN and SYDVKM. The V end lost 2 bases, the J end lost 8 bases, and 12 bases lay between the germline ends. CDR3 sequence: CASSLGGHSEKLFF. For the CDR3, the DNA is TGTGCCAGCAGTTTAGGTGGTCATAGCGAAAAACTGTTTTTT. Drawing the rest from reference TRBV28 and TRBJ1-4, the complete variable domain is DVKVTQSSRYLVKRTGEKVFLECVQDMDHENMFWYRQDPGLGLRLIYFSYDVKMKEKGDIPEGYSVSREKKERFSLILESASTNQTSMYLCASSLGGHSEKLFFGSGTQLSVL.

This chain connects TRBV9 to TRBJ2-3, with 11 bases fitting TRBD2. CDR3 length: 16 amino acids. The trim removed 4 bases at V and 0 bases at J, leaving 4 bases unmatched. Per the germline V gene, CDR1 is SGDLS and CDR2 is YYNGEE. The CDR3 region has the DNA TGTGCCAGCAGCCCGGGACTAGCGGATAGCACAGATACGCAGTATTTT. This encodes CASSPGLADSTDTQYF. Complete variable domain (other parts from reference TRBV9 and TRBJ2-3): DSGVTQTPKHLITATGQRVTLRCSPRSGDLSVYWYQQSLDQGLQFLIQYYNGEERAKGNILERFSAQQFPDLHSELNLSSLELGDSALYFCASSPGLADSTDTQYFGPGTRLTVL.

In nucleotides, the CDR3 is TGTGCCACCAGCAGAGATATAACAGCCAGCTATGGCTACACCTTC. This gives the protein CATSRDITASYGYTF. The rearrangement uses TRBV15 and TRBJ1-2; D is unresolved. Trimming cost V 0 bases and J 4 bases, with 12 bases left between them. CDR1 and CDR2 (germline): LNHNV, YYDKDF (reference sequence). CDR3 length equals 15 residues.

V is TRBV11-2 and J is TRBJ2-3; D is unclear. The germline V gene has CDR1 SGHAT and CDR2 FQNNGV. V was pared by 1 base and J by 11 bases, with 10 bases between. The CDR3 is 12 amino acids. CDR3 DNA sequence: TGTGCCAGCAGCTTAGGGCAGACTCAGCAGTATTTT. Its translation is CASSLGQTQQYF.

This clone was observed a handful of times. DNA for the CDR3: TGTGCCAGCAGCTTGGCTTTCAGTGAAGCTTTCTTT. This encodes CASSLAFSEAFF. The chain employs TRBV5-4 and TRBJ1-1; D ambiguous. The V and J ends lost 0 bases and 7 bases respectively, with 7 bases between them. The CDR3 covers 12 residues. CDR1 and CDR2 from the germline V gene are SGHNT and YYREEE (reference sequence).

V gene TRBV5-1 combines with J gene TRBJ1-2, with 9 bases matching TRBD1. The CDR3 covers 13 residues. The trim removed 10 bases at V and 3 bases at J, leaving 7 bases unmatched. The germline CDR1 and CDR2 sequences are SGHRS and YFSETQ. The CDR3 reads CACRDRADYGYTF. The CDR3 DNA is TGCGCCTGCCGGGACAGGGCAGACTATGGCTACACCTTC.

The genes are TRBV7-6 and TRBJ2-5; TRBD2 matches 16 bases. In germline, CDR1 is SGHVS, CDR2 FNYEAQ. This CDR3 comprises 16 residues. J gave up 5 bases and V 5 bases, and 5 bases lay outside the gene matches. In DNA form, the CDR3 reads TGTGCCAGCAGCCCGGGACTAGCGGGAGGGTGGGAGACCCAGTACTTC. Its translation: CASSPGLAGGWETQYF.

The rearrangement uses TRBV28 and TRBJ2-7; D perhaps matches TRBD2 (5 bases). The CDR3 has 15 residues. In germline, CDR1 is MDHEN, CDR2 SYDVKM. The V end lost 2 bases, the J end lost 4 bases, and 15 bases lay between the germline ends. In DNA form, the CDR3 reads TGTGCCAGCAGTTTACAACCTTCGCGGGCATACGAGCAGTACTTC. Its translation: CASSLQPSRAYEQYF.

The rearrangement uses TRBV11-3 and TRBJ1-5; maybe TRBD1 (5 bases). This CDR3 spans 13 amino acids. Germline-derived CDR1 and CDR2 are SGHNT and YENEEA. V gave up 9 bases and J gave up 2 bases, with 11 bases separating them. The CDR3 DNA is TGTGCCAGGACGGGGGGTGGCAATCAGCCCCAGCATTTT. Protein product: CARTGGGNQPQHF. Supplemented by reference TRBV11-3 and TRBJ1-5, the full variable domain reads EAGVVQSPRYKIIEKKQPVAFWCNPISGHNTLYWYLQNLGQGPELLIRYENEEAVDDSQLPKDRFSAERLKGVDSTLKIQPAELGDSAVYLCARTGGGNQPQHFGDGTRLSIL.

This rearrangement joins TRBV29-1 to TRBJ2-7, with 10 bases that match TRBD2. Germline values: CDR1 SQVTM, CDR2 ANQGSEA. The CDR3 is 15 residues long. V was pared by 1 base and J by 9 bases, with 12 bases of the junction left unmatched. DNA for the CDR3: TGCAGCGTTGAAGGTCCAGCGGGAGGGCTGGGGGGGCAGTACTTC. Translation: CSVEGPAGGLGGQYF.

This clone appeared once. The chain joins TRBV6-1 to TRBJ1-1, with 7 bases fitting TRBD1. The CDR3 sequence is 15 residues long. The junction had 7 bases not matched to a gene; V was cut back by 1 base and J by 5 bases. Per the germline V gene, CDR1 is MNHNS and CDR2 is SASEGT. The CDR3 DNA follows: TGTGCCAGCAGTGAAGGCGCAGGGGGAGGGACTGAAGCTTTCTTT. It is translated as CASSEGAGGGTEAFF.

The chain recombines TRBV10-3 with TRBJ2-6; TRBD1 matches at 9 bases. This CDR3 contains 16 residues. V gave up 3 bases and J gave up 2 bases; unmatched junction bases: 2. Germline CDR1 and CDR2: ENHRY and SYGVKD. The CDR3 coding sequence is TGTGCCATCAGTGACACAGGGGGCCCTGGGGCCAACGTCCTGACTTTC. Protein: CAISDTGGPGANVLTF.

The rearrangement joins TRBV4-2 to TRBJ2-1; D not certain. The V and J ends lost 0 bases and 12 bases respectively, with 12 bases between them. CDR1 is LGHNA, CDR2 YNFKEQ, per germline. The CDR3 is made up of 13 amino acids. The CDR3 DNA reads TGTGCCAGCAGCCAAGAGGAAGCAGAATCGCAGTTCTTC. This gives the protein CASSQEEAESQFF.

The chain couples TRBV11-2 to TRBJ2-1, with unresolved D. The CDR3 spans 13 residues. V was trimmed by 2 bases and J by 9 bases, leaving 11 bases between them. The germline V gene has CDR1 SGHAT and CDR2 FQNNGV. CDR3 nucleotide sequence: TGTGCCAGCAGCTTAATCTTGGCCGGTGAGCAGTTCTTC. It is translated as CASSLILAGEQFF.

The rearrangement uses TRBV6-5 and TRBJ1-6; 7 bases line up with TRBD1. The length of the CDR3 is 13 residues. The germline gives CDR1 MNHEY, CDR2 SVGAGI. The V gene end was trimmed by 8 bases and the J gene end by 10 bases; junction bases not matched to a gene: 8. CDR3 in amino acids: CASGTGERSPLHF. In DNA form, the CDR3 reads TGTGCCAGCGGAACAGGGGAAAGGTCACCCCTCCACTTT.

The V call is TRBV28, the J call TRBJ1-4; 7 bases match TRBD1. In germline, CDR1 is MDHEN, CDR2 SYDVKM. Trimming removed 6 bases from V and 4 bases from J; junction bases left unmatched: 11. The CDR3 is made up of 16 amino acids. Here the CDR3 DNA reads TGTGCCAGCAGCCCTCGGACAGGAGCTTATAATGAAAAACTGTTTTTT. Its translation: CASSPRTGAYNEKLFF.

The J gene is TRBJ2-1, the V gene TRBV7-9; D possibly matches TRBD1 or TRBD2 (5 bases each). Germline CDR1 and CDR2: SEHNR and FQNEAQ (reference sequence). The CDR3 has 15 residues. V lost 3 bases to trimming and J lost 4 bases, with 13 bases between them. In DNA, the CDR3 is TGTGCCAGCAGCTTGGTCGGGACCAGGTACAATGAGCAGTTCTTC. It translates to CASSLVGTRYNEQFF. Combining the CDR3 with reference TRBV7-9 and TRBJ2-1 gives the whole variable domain DTGVSQNPRHKITKRGQNVTFRCDPISEHNRLYWYRQTLGQGPEFLTYFQNEAQLEKSRLLSDRFSAERPKGSFSTLEIQRTEQGDSAMYLCASSLVGTRYNEQFFGPGTRLTVL.